This TCR beta chain was obtained from a study of blood T cell repertoires in COVID-19. CDR1 is SGHDN, CDR2 FVKESK, per germline. V lost 5 bases and J lost 6; bases outside the gene matches: 7. The length of the CDR3 is 14 residues. This clone was picked up a small number of times. As handled by the study authors: The assay estimated nucleated cells by amplifying reference gene primers. Only in-frame clones appear in the TCRdb table, and some are missing; sequencing was by immunoSEQ multiplex PCR. The V and J calls and clone size are taken from that table; D and trimming were inferred from the DNA. The sample has tens of thousands of clones, around 90% seen once; the top ten hold approximately 5.8%.

The receptor was derived from an elderly woman with active COVID-19. V is TRBV14 and J is TRBJ2-1; 7 bases are shared with TRBD2. The sample comprised peripheral blood. CDR3 sequence reads: CASSVRLALNEQFF. The CDR3 DNA reads as TGTGCCAGCAGCGTAAGACTAGCCCTCAATGAGCAGTTCTTC.